These 32 T cell receptor beta chains share one sample of origin, sequenced in a study of T cell responses to AZD1222 COVID-19 vaccine. Clones were sequenced by immunoSEQ multiplex PCR, and TCRdb holds only the in-frame ones, with some missing. The sample includes around 130,000 clones, 85% to 90% of them seen just once. The material was peripheral blood, obtained on day 0 of AZD1222 vaccination. Receptors were obtained from an adult in good health.

The rearrangement uses TRBV6-2 or TRBV6-3 and TRBJ2-3, with 10 bases aligning to TRBD2. Germline-derived CDR1 and CDR2 are MNHEY and SVGEGT. The CDR3 extends over 12 amino acids. V dropped 2 bases and J dropped 15; count of bases not matched to a gene: 5. DNA of the CDR3: TGTGCCAGCAGTTACGTAGCGGGGGGTCTATATTTT. As protein: CASSYVAGGLYF.

V is TRBV15 and J is TRBJ1-1, with D possibly matching TRBD1 (5 bases). V lost 8 bases and J lost 1, with 8 bases in between. CDR1 is LNHNV, CDR2 YYDKDF, per germline (reference sequence). The CDR3 is 12 residues long. The CDR3: CATGGGNTEAFF. CDR3 DNA sequence: TGTGCCACCGGGGGAGGGAACACTGAAGCTTTCTTT.

V is TRBV19 and J is TRBJ2-7, with TRBD1 matching over 9 bases. This CDR3 is built from 14 residues. Germline assignment: CDR1 LNHDA and CDR2 SQIVND (reference sequence). With V trimmed by 5 bases and J by 3 bases, 5 bases remained unmatched. The CDR3 is CASSAGTGNYEQYF. The CDR3 DNA sequence: TGTGCCAGTAGTGCCGGGACAGGGAACTACGAGCAGTACTTC.

The genes are TRBV7-3 and TRBJ2-5; TRBD2 aligns across 12 bases. The CDR3 length is 15 residues. The junction had 5 bases not matched to a gene; V was cut back by 5 bases and J by 4 bases. Germline-derived CDR1 and CDR2 are SGHTA and FQGTGA. CDR3 loop: CASSLTSGGLETQYF. DNA for the CDR3: TGTGCCAGCAGCCTCACTAGCGGGGGGTTAGAGACCCAGTACTTC.

The CDR3 sequence is CASSLSGFGEQYF. The CDR3 DNA is TGTGCCAGCAGCTTATCAGGGTTCGGGGAGCAGTACTTC. This sequence joins TRBV11-3 and TRBJ2-7; tentatively, D is TRBD1 (5 bases). Trimming took off 2 bases at V and 7 bases at J, with 12 bases between the two ends. The CDR3 is 13 residues long. Looked up from germline, CDR1 is SGHNT and CDR2 is YENEEA.

J is TRBJ1-1 and V is TRBV14; no definite D call. The V gene's germline CDR1 is SGHDN and CDR2 FVKESK. Trimming cost V 3 bases and J 4 bases, with 15 bases left between them. CDR3 length equals 15 residues. The DNA of the CDR3 is TGTGCCAGCAGCCATATAGGAAATCCGGGCACTGAAGCTTTCTTT. Its translation: CASSHIGNPGTEAFF.

This clone came up a few times. V is TRBV4-1 and J is TRBJ1-1, with a weak D call TRBD1 (5 bases). The CDR3 extends over 14 amino acids. The V gene lost 6 bases and the J gene lost 10 bases, with 21 bases spanning the gap. The V gene's germline CDR1 is MGHRA and CDR2 YSYEKL. This CDR3 is CASRQFAETASAFF. The CDR3 coding sequence is TGCGCCAGCAGACAATTCGCCGAGACAGCGTCAGCTTTCTTT.

The rearrangement joins TRBV4-1 to TRBJ2-5; weak D call: TRBD2 (5 bases). The V end lost 4 bases, the J end lost 3 bases, and 9 bases lay between the germline ends. The CDR3 length is 13 residues. CDR1 is MGHRA and CDR2 is YSYEKL in the germline V gene. In nucleotides, the CDR3 is TGCGCCAGCAGCCTTCCCGGGAAAGAGACCCAGTACTTC. Protein product: CASSLPGKETQYF.

Written as DNA, the CDR3 is TGTGCCAGTAGGGGAGACAGTTCCTATAATTCACCCCTCCACTTT. Its protein product is CASRGDSSYNSPLHF. The chain is built from TRBV19 and TRBJ1-6, with a possible D match to TRBD1 (5 bases). The CDR3 spans 15 residues. Germline-derived CDR1 and CDR2 are LNHDA and SQIVND (reference sequence). Trimming removed 6 bases at V and 1 base at J, with 10 bases between.

The chain recombines TRBV5-5 with TRBJ1-4; a possible D gene is TRBD1 (5 bases). V was clipped by 1 base and J by 0 bases, with 7 bases between them. This CDR3 is 15 amino acids long. Germline CDR1 is SGHKS and CDR2 is YYEKEE (reference sequence). In DNA form, the CDR3 reads TGTGCCAGCAGCTTGACAGGTGCAACTAATGAAAAACTGTTTTTT. This codes for CASSLTGATNEKLFF.

This clone was seen only a few times. The rearrangement uses TRBV2 and TRBJ1-2, with D maybe TRBD1 (6 bases). Trimming left V 7 bases short and J 2 bases short, with 14 bases between. The germline gives CDR1 SNHLY, CDR2 FYNNEI. This CDR3 spans 14 amino acids. CDR3: CASTSAGVNYGYTF. Here the CDR3 DNA reads TGTGCCAGCACCTCAGCAGGGGTAAACTATGGCTACACCTTC.

V is TRBV29-1 and J is TRBJ1-1; a weak D match, TRBD1 (5 bases). Germline values: CDR1 SQVTM, CDR2 ANQGSEA. CDR3 length equals 14 residues. V gave up 3 bases and J gave up 0 bases, with 11 bases separating them. The CDR3, as DNA: TGCAGCGTTGATTATTCAGGGATGAACACTGAAGCTTTCTTT. Translation: CSVDYSGMNTEAFF.

The chain couples TRBV6-2 or TRBV6-3 to TRBJ1-5; 9 nucleotides agree with TRBD1. Per germline, CDR1 MNHEY and CDR2 SVGEGT. Trimming removed 6 bases from V and 5 bases from J; junction bases left unmatched: 11. CDR3 length: 16 residues. The CDR3 nucleotides read TGTGCCAGCAGCCGAGGGACAGGGACGGGGGATCAGCCCCAGCATTTT. Translating gives CASSRGTGTGDQPQHF.

The chain recombines TRBV24-1 with TRBJ1-5; 10 nucleotides agree with TRBD1. The length of the CDR3 is 17 residues. CDR1 and CDR2 from the germline V gene are KGHDR and SFDVKD. V gave up 4 bases and J gave up 5 bases; unmatched junction bases: 10. This chain's CDR3 is CATSDEKTGTGDQPQHF. CDR3 nucleotide sequence: TGTGCCACCAGTGACGAAAAAACCGGGACAGGGGATCAGCCCCAGCATTTT.

Regarding this clone: The junction shows a germline mismatch at one end, possibly a read error. The genes are TRBV7-9 and TRBJ1-1; weak D call: TRBD1 (6 bases). The CDR3 runs 15 residues. The germline CDR1 and CDR2 sequences are SEHNR and FQNEAQ (reference sequence). The CDR3 here is CASSLAGHLNTEAFF. As DNA, the CDR3 is TGTGCCAGCAGCTTAGCGGGACATCTGAACACTGAAGCTTTTTTT.

The chain joins TRBV7-3 to TRBJ1-3, with D uncertain. From germline, CDR1 is SGHTA and CDR2 FQGTGA. Trimming shortened V by 1 base and J by 0 bases, and 7 bases separated the two germline ends. The CDR3 length is 15 residues. This CDR3 is CASSLSPVSGNTIYF. The CDR3 DNA reads as TGTGCCAGCAGCTTAAGTCCTGTCTCTGGAAACACCATATATTTT.

This clone was picked up one time. The rearrangement joins TRBV10-2 to TRBJ2-3; 14 bases match TRBD2. CDR3 length: 15 amino acids. Germline assignment: CDR1 WSHSY and CDR2 SAAADI. V shed 11 bases, J shed 3 bases, and the junction held 7 bases outside the gene matches. The CDR3 sequence: CAATGTSGGTDTQYF. The CDR3 DNA sequence: TGCGCCGCCACCGGGACTAGCGGGGGAACAGATACGCAGTATTTT.

This clone was counted once. V is TRBV18 and J is TRBJ1-4; D is unresolved. V was pared by 0 bases and J by 5 bases, with 1 base between. Germline CDR1 KGHSH, CDR2 LQKENI. The CDR3 has 12 amino acids. The CDR3 sequence: CASSPPNEKLFF. CDR3 DNA: TGTGCCAGCTCACCACCGAATGAAAAACTGTTTTTT.

This sequence joins TRBV7-9 and TRBJ2-7, with D unresolved. CDR1 and CDR2 (germline): SEHNR, FQNEAQ (reference sequence). Trimming cost V 6 bases and J 7 bases, with 25 bases left between them. This CDR3 has 16 amino acids. The CDR3 nucleotides read TGTGCCAGCAGTTTTCTCACGATGGGCGGAACGCAGGAGCAGTACTTC. This translates into CASSFLTMGGTQEQYF.

V and J are TRBV10-3 and TRBJ2-7; D may be TRBD2 (6 bases). The V gene's germline CDR1 is ENHRY and CDR2 SYGVKD. The V gene lost 5 bases and the J gene lost 3 bases, with 14 bases spanning the gap. The CDR3 is 14 amino acids. The DNA for the CDR3 is TGTGCCATCAGTCCGACGGGGGTGGGCTACGAGCAGTACTTC. Translating it yields CAISPTGVGYEQYF.

The rearrangement uses TRBV6-5 and TRBJ1-4; D might be TRBD1 (5 bases). CDR1 is MNHEY and CDR2 is SVGAGI in the germline V gene. The germline V and J ends were trimmed by 6 bases and 4 bases, with 9 bases remaining between them. CDR3 length equals 13 residues. CDR3 in amino acids: CASSRQGNEKLFF. The CDR3 DNA sequence: TGTGCCAGCAGCCGGCAGGGTAATGAAAAACTGTTTTTT.

V is TRBV2 and J is TRBJ1-2; no clear D gene. The V end lost 4 bases, the J end lost 3 bases, and 15 bases lay between the germline ends. This CDR3 has 15 amino acids. The V gene's germline CDR1 is SNHLY and CDR2 FYNNEI. The CDR3 spells CASSVGEGLYYGYTF. In DNA, the CDR3 is TGTGCCAGCAGTGTGGGCGAAGGCCTTTACTATGGCTACACCTTC.

The V gene is TRBV25-1, the J gene TRBJ1-2, with TRBD1 as a possible D gene (5 bases). The CDR3 length is 14 residues. Germline V gene data show CDR1 as MGHDK and CDR2 as SYGVNS. Trimming removed 3 bases at V and 4 bases at J, with 12 bases between. CDR3 nucleotide sequence: TGTGCCAGCAGTGATCAGGGTATGGGCTATGGCTACACCTTC. This sequence encodes CASSDQGMGYGYTF.

The chain couples TRBV4-3 to TRBJ2-2; tentatively, D is TRBD1 or TRBD2 (5 bases each). In germline, CDR1 is LGHNA, CDR2 YSLEER. This CDR3 is 16 amino acids long. Trimming took off 2 bases at V and 1 base at J, with 11 bases between the two ends. The CDR3 loop is CASSQSGTRNTGELFF. In DNA form, the CDR3 reads TGCGCCAGCAGCCAATCCGGGACGCGGAACACCGGGGAGCTGTTTTTT.

The V call is TRBV2, the J call TRBJ2-7, with D unclear. Germline CDR1 is SNHLY and CDR2 is FYNNEI. The CDR3 is 13 residues long. The germline V and J ends were trimmed by 0 bases and 6 bases, with 9 bases remaining between them. Written as DNA, the CDR3 is TGTGCCAGCAGTGAAGCTTGGAACTTCGAGCAGTACTTC. This encodes CASSEAWNFEQYF.

This clone has only one observation. V gene TRBV7-9 combines with J gene TRBJ2-5; 7 bases are a match to TRBD1. This CDR3 region has 13 residues. Germline CDR1 reads SEHNR; CDR2 reads FQNEAQ (reference sequence). V dropped 5 bases and J dropped 5; count of bases not matched to a gene: 5. The CDR3: CASSLQGWETQYF. The DNA for the CDR3 is TGTGCCAGCAGCCTACAGGGGTGGGAGACCCAGTACTTC.

The chain couples TRBV20-1 to TRBJ2-5; possible D gene TRBD2, 5 bases. The germline gives CDR1 DFQATT, CDR2 SNEGSKA (reference sequence). CDR3 size: 11 residues. Trimming took 6 bases from V and 7 from J, leaving 12 bases between them. The CDR3 reads CSAPREGTQYF. The DNA of the CDR3 is TGCAGTGCCCCCCGGGAAGGGACCCAGTACTTC.

The chain couples TRBV3-1 (or the pseudogene TRBV3-2) to TRBJ1-1, with TRBD1 as a possible D gene (5 bases). Trimming left V 6 bases short and J 6 bases short, with 8 bases between. CDR1 LGHDT and CDR2 YNNKEL come from the germline V gene (reference sequence). The CDR3 is made up of 11 amino acids. The CDR3 DNA sequence: TGTGCCAGCAGTAGAGGGGCTGAAGCTTTCTTT. It specifies CASSRGAEAFF.

The chain has TRBV4-3 and TRBJ2-1; TRBD1 aligns across 12 bases. Per the germline V gene, CDR1 is LGHNA and CDR2 is YSLEER. V lost 0 bases to trimming and J lost 9 bases; unmatched junction nucleotides: 12. This CDR3 contains 18 residues. CDR3 residues: CASSQDLRDRGRGSEQFF. The CDR3 coding sequence is TGCGCCAGCAGCCAAGATTTAAGGGACAGGGGGCGGGGTAGTGAGCAGTTCTTC.

The CDR3 coding sequence is TGTGCCAGCAGCTCCCTACTAGCGGGAGTTTCCTACGAGCAGTACTTC. It yields the protein CASSSLLAGVSYEQYF. The chain carries TRBV13 and TRBJ2-7; 11 bases fit TRBD2. Germline V lookup: CDR1 PRHDT, CDR2 FYEKMQ (reference sequence). Germline trimming cut 4 bases from V and 1 base from J; bases unmatched to any gene: 6. This CDR3 region has 16 residues.

The chain joins TRBV5-4 to TRBJ2-1, with TRBD2 matching over 10 bases. This CDR3 has 15 residues. Germline CDR1 and CDR2: SGHNT and YYREEE (reference sequence). The V segment lost 5 bases and the J segment 4 bases; nucleotides outside the gene matches: 6. The CDR3 region has the DNA TGTGCCAGCAGTTCCGGGACTAGCGTATACAATGAGCAGTTCTTC. Its translation: CASSSGTSVYNEQFF.

The chain recombines TRBV28 with TRBJ1-3; a weak D match, TRBD1 (5 bases). The CDR3 length is 15 residues. Germline CDR1 is MDHEN and CDR2 is SYDVKM. V lost 6 bases and J 2 bases, leaving 14 bases between the germline ends. The CDR3, as DNA: TGTGCCAGCAGCTACAGGTTCCGAACTGGAAACACCATATATTTT. Amino acid sequence: CASSYRFRTGNTIYF.